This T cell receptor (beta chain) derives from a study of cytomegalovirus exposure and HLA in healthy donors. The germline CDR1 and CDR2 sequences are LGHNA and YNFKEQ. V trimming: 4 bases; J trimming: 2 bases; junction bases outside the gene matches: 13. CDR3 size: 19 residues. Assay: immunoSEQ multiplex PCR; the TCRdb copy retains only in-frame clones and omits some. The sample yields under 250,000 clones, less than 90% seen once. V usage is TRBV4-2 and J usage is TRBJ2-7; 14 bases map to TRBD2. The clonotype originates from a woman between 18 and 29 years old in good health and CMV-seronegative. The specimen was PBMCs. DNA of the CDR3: TGTGCCAGCAGCCCATTCGGACTAGCGGGAGGCCCAGGGGCCTACGAGCAGTACTTC. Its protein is CASSPFGLAGGPGAYEQYF.